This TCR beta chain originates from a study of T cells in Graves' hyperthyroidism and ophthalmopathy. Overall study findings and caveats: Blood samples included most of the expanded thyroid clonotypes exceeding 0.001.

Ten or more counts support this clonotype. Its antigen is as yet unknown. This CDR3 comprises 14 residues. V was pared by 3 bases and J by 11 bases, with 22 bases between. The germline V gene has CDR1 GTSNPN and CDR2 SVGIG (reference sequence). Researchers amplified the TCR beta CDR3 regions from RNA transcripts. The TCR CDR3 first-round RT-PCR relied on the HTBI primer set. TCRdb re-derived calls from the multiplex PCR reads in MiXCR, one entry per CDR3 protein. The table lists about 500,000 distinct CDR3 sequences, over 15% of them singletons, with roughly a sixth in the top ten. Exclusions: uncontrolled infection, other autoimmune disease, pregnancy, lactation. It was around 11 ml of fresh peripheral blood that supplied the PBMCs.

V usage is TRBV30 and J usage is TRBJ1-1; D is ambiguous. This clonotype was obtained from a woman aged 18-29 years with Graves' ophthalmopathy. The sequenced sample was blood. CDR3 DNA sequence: TGTGCCTGGAGCGTCACCGGGATTGGGAGGAGGGCTTTCTTT. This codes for CAWSVTGIGRRAFF.